A selection of T cell receptor beta chains follows, all from one sample in a study of T cells in tuberculosis. Some clones are missing from TCRdb's copy, which holds only in-frame ones; the method was immunoSEQ multiplex PCR. The sample gives tens of thousands of clones, 80% to 95% of which show up once; 9.5% to 12% is in the top ten. The sample was PBMCs, taken at tuberculosis diagnosis. These receptors came from an adult with tuberculosis. The CDR3 runs from the conserved cysteine through the conserved F or W. D genes are given only for firm matches. A clone size is listed for some rows: how often the clone was seen (once, few, many), or a class if it is expanded.

size: NA
D: TRBD2
V: TRBV10-3
J: TRBJ2-5
CDR3: CAISVAGGSQETQYF
DNA: TGTGCCATCAGTGTGGCGGGGGGGTCGCAAGAGACCCAGTACTTC

size: NA
D: TRBD1
V: TRBV9
J: TRBJ2-3
CDR3: CASSPRTGLGTDTQYF
DNA: TGTGCCAGCAGCCCTCGGACAGGTTTAGGCACAGATACGCAGTATTTT

size: NA
D: NA
V: TRBV5-1
J: TRBJ2-1
CDR3: CASSRREGGPYNEQFF
DNA: TGCGCCAGCAGCCGAAGGGAGGGGGGCCCCTACAATGAGCAGTTCTTC

size: NA
D: NA
V: TRBV28
J: TRBJ2-3
CDR3: CASSLYGRVPDTQYF
DNA: TGTGCCAGCAGTTTATATGGCAGGGTCCCAGATACGCAGTATTTT

size: NA
D: TRBD1
V: TRBV2
J: TRBJ2-7
CDR3: CASTWAGGSEEQYF
DNA: TGTGCCAGCACATGGGCAGGGGGCTCAGAAGAGCAGTACTTC

size: once
D: NA
V: TRBV4-1
J: TRBJ2-7
CDR3: CASSQDSTSSYEQYF
DNA: TGCGCCAGCAGCCAAGACAGCACTAGCTCCTACGAGCAGTACTTC

size: NA
D: NA
V: TRBV5-1
J: TRBJ2-4
CDR3: CASSLATGLSGGNIQYF
DNA: TGCGCCAGCAGCTTGGCCACAGGGCTATCAGGGGGGAACATTCAGTACTTC

size: NA
D: NA
V: TRBV27
J: TRBJ1-5
CDR3: CASSLSRGDQPQHF
DNA: TGTGCCAGCAGTTTATCGCGGGGGGATCAGCCCCAGCATTTT

size: NA
D: NA
V: TRBV19
J: TRBJ1-5
CDR3: CASSDISNQPQHF
DNA: TGTGCCAGTAGTGACATTAGCAATCAGCCCCAGCATTTT

size: NA
D: NA
V: TRBV29-1
J: TRBJ2-1
CDR3: CSGVEGTHEQFF
DNA: TGCAGCGGTGTGGAGGGGACTCATGAGCAGTTCTTC

size: NA
D: TRBD2
V: TRBV11-2
J: TRBJ2-1
CDR3: CASSPHLSPSGGTNEQFF
DNA: TGTGCCAGCAGCCCCCACCTGTCACCGAGCGGGGGTACGAATGAGCAGTTCTTC

size: NA
D: NA
V: TRBV5-1
J: TRBJ2-3
CDR3: CASSLQIGTLSTDTQYF
DNA: TGCGCCAGCAGCTTACAGATAGGGACATTGAGCACAGATACGCAGTATTTT

size: NA
D: TRBD2
V: TRBV5-1
J: TRBJ2-7
CDR3: CASSPGLVGEQYF
DNA: TGCGCCAGCAGCCCGGGACTAGTGGGTGAGCAGTACTTC

size: once
D: NA
V: TRBV13
J: TRBJ2-1
CDR3: CASSLVPEAGDEQFF
DNA: TGTGCCAGCAGCTTAGTCCCAGAGGCTGGCGATGAGCAGTTCTTC

size: NA
D: NA
V: TRBV7-8
J: TRBJ1-1
CDR3: CASREAGDGTEAFF
DNA: TGTGCCAGCAGAGAGGCGGGGGACGGGACTGAAGCTTTCTTT

size: NA
D: TRBD1
V: TRBV6-5
J: TRBJ2-7
CDR3: CASSYSRDSHYEQYF
DNA: TGTGCCAGCAGTTACTCCAGGGACAGCCACTACGAGCAGTACTTC

size: NA
D: TRBD1
V: TRBV5-4
J: TRBJ1-1
CDR3: CASSLNRGRGNTEAFF
DNA: TGTGCCAGCAGCTTAAACAGGGGGCGTGGGAACACTGAAGCTTTCTTT

size: NA
D: TRBD1
V: TRBV5-1
J: TRBJ2-5
CDR3: CASSRGQAKETQYF
DNA: TGCGCCAGCAGCCGGGGACAGGCTAAAGAGACCCAGTACTTC

size: NA
D: TRBD2
V: TRBV27
J: TRBJ2-5
CDR3: CASSTFGGETQYF
DNA: TGTGCCAGCAGTACCTTCGGGGGGGAGACCCAGTACTTC

size: NA
D: NA
V: TRBV4-1
J: TRBJ1-1
CDR3: CASSQEGRASEAFF
DNA: TGCGCCAGCAGCCAAGAGGGCAGGGCATCTGAAGCTTTCTTT

size: NA
D: TRBD1
V: TRBV10-3
J: TRBJ2-7
CDR3: CAISESEWDRVREQYF
DNA: TGTGCCATCAGTGAGTCTGAATGGGACAGGGTGAGGGAGCAGTACTTC

size: NA
D: NA
V: TRBV5-5
J: TRBJ1-2
CDR3: CASSLGSWAGRGYTF
DNA: TGTGCCAGCAGCTTGGGGTCCTGGGCAGGGCGAGGCTACACCTTC

size: NA
D: NA
V: TRBV5-4
J: TRBJ2-6
CDR3: CASVPKGAGANVLTF
DNA: TGTGCCAGTGTGCCGAAGGGAGCTGGGGCCAACGTCCTGACTTTC